This TCR beta chain originates from a study of beta chain features in type 1 diabetes. Notes on the study in general: TCRB CDR3s were moderately but significantly shorter in Type 1 diabetes patients in all four CD4+ subsets.

All of the isolated RNA was reverse transcribed, so expressed TCRB transcripts were sequenced. Method: immunoSEQ multiplex PCR; TCRdb's copy keeps in-frame clones and lacks some. The sample includes around 250,000 clones, 14% seen only once; the top ten take about 0.017%. V dropped 5 bases and J dropped 8 bases, with 13 bases sitting between them. The CDR3 length is 13 residues. This clone was seen more than once but under ten times. What it recognizes is unknown. The sequence derives from a young man with type 1 diabetes. Sequences were obtained from naive CD4+ T cells from blood. The rearrangement joins TRBV23-1 to TRBJ2-1; tentative D call: TRBD2 (6 bases). TRBV23-1 is sorted into the ORF group, with uncertain function. The CDR3 DNA sequence: TGCGCCAGCAGTTTCCGGGACTGCTATGAGCAGTTCTTC. As protein: CASSFRDCYEQFF.